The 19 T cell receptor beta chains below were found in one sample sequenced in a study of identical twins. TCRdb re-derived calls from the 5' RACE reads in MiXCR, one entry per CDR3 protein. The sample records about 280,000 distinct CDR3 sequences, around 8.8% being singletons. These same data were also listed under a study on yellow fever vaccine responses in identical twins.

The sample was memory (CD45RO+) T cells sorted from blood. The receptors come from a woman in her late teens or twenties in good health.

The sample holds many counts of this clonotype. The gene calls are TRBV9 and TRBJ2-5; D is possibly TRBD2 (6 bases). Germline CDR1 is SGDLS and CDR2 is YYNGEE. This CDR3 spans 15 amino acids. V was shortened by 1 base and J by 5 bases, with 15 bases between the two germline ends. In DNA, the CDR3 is TGTGCCAGCAGCGTAACCATGGGGGGAGTGGAGACCCAGTACTTC. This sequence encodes CASSVTMGGVETQYF. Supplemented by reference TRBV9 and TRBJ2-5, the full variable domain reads DSGVTQTPKHLITATGQRVTLRCSPRSGDLSVYWYQQSLDQGLQFLIQYYNGEERAKGNILERFSAQQFPDLHSELNLSSLELGDSALYFCASSVTMGGVETQYFGPGTRLLVL.

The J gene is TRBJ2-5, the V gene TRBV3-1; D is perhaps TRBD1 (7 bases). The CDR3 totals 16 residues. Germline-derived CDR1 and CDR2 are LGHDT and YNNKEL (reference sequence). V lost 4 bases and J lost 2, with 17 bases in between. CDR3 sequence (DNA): TGTGCCAGCAGCCCAAAGCAGGGGGGTGAGCAAGAGACCCAGTACTTC. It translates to CASSPKQGGEQETQYF.

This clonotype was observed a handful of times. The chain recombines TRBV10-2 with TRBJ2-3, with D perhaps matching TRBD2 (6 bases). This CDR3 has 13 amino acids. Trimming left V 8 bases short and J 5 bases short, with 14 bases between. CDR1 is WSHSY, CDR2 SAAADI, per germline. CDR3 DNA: TGCGCCAGCCTAGCGCCCCTTTTAGATACGCAGTATTTT. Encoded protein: CASLAPLLDTQYF.

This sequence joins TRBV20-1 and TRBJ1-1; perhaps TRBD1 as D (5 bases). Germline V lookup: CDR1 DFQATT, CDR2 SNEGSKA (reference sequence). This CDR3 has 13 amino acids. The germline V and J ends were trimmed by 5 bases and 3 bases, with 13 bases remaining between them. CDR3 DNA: TGCAGTGCTTACATAGACAGAGACACTGAAGCTTTCTTT. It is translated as CSAYIDRDTEAFF.

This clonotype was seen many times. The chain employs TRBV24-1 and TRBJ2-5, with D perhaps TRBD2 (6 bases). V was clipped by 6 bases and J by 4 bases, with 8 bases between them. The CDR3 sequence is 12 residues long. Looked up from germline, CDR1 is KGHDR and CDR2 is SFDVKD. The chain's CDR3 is CATSRGTETQYF. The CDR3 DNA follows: TGTGCCACCAGTCGGGGGACAGAGACCCAGTACTTC.

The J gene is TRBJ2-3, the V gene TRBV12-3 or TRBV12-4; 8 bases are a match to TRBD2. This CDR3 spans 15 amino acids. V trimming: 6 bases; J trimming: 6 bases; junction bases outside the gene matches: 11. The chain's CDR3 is CASRPTSDPGDTQYF. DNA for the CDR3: TGTGCCAGCAGACCGACTAGCGACCCCGGGGATACGCAGTATTTT.

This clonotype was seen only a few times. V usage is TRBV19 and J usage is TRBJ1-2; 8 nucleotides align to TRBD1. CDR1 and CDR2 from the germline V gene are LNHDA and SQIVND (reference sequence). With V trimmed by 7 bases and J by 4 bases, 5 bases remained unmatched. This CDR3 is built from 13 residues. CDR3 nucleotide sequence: TGTGCCAGTACGGACAGGGCGATCTATGGCTACACCTTC. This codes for CASTDRAIYGYTF. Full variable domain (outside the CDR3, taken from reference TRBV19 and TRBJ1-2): DGGITQSPKYLFRKEGQNVTLSCEQNLNHDAMYWYRQDPGQGLRLIYYSQIVNDFQKGDIAEGYSVSREKKESFPLTVTSAQKNPTAFYLCASTDRAIYGYTFGSGTRLTVV.

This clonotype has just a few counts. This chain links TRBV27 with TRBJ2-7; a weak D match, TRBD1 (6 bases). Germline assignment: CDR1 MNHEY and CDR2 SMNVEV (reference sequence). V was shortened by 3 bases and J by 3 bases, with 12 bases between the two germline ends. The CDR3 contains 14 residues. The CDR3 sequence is CASSFNGQSYEQYF. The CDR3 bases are TGTGCCAGCAGTTTCAACGGACAGAGCTACGAGCAGTACTTC.

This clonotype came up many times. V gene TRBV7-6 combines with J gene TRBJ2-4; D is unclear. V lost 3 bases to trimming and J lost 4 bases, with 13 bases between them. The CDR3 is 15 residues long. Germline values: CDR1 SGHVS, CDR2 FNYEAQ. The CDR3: CASSLLSAEKNIQYF. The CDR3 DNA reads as TGTGCCAGCAGCTTGCTCAGCGCAGAGAAAAACATTCAGTACTTC.

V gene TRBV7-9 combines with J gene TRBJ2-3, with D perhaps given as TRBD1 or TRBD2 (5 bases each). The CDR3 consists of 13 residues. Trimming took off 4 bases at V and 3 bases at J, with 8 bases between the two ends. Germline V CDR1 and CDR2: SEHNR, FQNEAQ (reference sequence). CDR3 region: CASSSWGTDTQYF. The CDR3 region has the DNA TGTGCCAGCAGCTCTTGGGGGACAGATACGCAGTATTTT.

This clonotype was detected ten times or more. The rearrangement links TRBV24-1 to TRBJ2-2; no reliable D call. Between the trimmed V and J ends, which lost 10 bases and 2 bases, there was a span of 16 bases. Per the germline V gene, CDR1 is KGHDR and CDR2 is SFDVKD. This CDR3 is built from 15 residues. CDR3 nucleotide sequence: TGTGCCACACAACACCACAGCGTTAACACCGGGGAGCTGTTTTTT. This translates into CATQHHSVNTGELFF.

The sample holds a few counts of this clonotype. The DNA for the CDR3 is TGTGCCAGCAGCTTGCGGGGCCTAGGCAATGAGCAGTTCTTC. Its protein product is CASSLRGLGNEQFF. The V gene is TRBV5-6, the J gene TRBJ2-1, with D perhaps TRBD1 or TRBD2 (5 bases each). V was cut by 1 base and J by 6 bases, with 11 bases left in between. Germline loops: CDR1 SGHDT, CDR2 YYEEEE. This CDR3 has 14 residues.

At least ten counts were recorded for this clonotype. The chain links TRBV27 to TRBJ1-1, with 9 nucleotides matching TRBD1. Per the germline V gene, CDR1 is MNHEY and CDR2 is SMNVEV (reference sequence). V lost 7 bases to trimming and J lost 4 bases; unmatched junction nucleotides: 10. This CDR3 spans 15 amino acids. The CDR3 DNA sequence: TGTGCCAGCATCACTTCGGGACAGGGATCCACTGAAGCTTTCTTT. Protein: CASITSGQGSTEAFF.

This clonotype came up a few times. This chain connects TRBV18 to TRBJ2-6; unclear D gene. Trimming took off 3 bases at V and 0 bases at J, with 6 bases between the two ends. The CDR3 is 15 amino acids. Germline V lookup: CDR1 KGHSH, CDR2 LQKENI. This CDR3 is CASSPSSSGANVLTF. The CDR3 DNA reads TGTGCCAGCTCACCGTCAAGCTCTGGGGCCAACGTCCTGACTTTC.

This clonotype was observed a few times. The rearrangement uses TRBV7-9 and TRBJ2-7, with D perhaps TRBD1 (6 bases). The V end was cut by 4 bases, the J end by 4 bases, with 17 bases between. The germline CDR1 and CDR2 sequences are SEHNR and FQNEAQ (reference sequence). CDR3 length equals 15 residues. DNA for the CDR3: TGTGCCAGCAGCTCCGGGCCCCAGGGGAAATACGAGCAGTACTTC. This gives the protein CASSSGPQGKYEQYF.

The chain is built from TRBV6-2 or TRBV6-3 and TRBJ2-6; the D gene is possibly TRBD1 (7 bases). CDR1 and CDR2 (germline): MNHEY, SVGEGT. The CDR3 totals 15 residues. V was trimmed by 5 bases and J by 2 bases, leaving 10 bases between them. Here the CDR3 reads CASSGGTAGANVLTF. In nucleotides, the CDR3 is TGTGCCAGCAGTGGGGGGACAGCTGGGGCCAACGTCCTGACTTTC.

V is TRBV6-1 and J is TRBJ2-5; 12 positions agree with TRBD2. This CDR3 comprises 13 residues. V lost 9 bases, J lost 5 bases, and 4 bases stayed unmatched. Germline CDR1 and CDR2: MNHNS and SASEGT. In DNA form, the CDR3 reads TGTGCCAGTCGGCTAGCGGGAGGGGAGACCCAGTACTTC. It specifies CASRLAGGETQYF.

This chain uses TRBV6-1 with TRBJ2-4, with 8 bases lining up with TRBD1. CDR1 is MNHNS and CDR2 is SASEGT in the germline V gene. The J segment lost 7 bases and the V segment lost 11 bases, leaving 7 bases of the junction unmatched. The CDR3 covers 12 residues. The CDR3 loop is CAGSRQGNIQYF. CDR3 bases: TGTGCCGGCTCCCGACAGGGGAACATTCAGTACTTC.

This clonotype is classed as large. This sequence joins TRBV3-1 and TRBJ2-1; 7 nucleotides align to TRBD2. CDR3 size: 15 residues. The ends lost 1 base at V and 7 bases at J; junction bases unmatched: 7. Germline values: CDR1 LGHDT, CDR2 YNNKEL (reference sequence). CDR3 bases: TGTGCCAGCAGCCAAGGGCTAGGGGAGGGGAATGAGCAGTTCTTC. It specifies CASSQGLGEGNEQFF.